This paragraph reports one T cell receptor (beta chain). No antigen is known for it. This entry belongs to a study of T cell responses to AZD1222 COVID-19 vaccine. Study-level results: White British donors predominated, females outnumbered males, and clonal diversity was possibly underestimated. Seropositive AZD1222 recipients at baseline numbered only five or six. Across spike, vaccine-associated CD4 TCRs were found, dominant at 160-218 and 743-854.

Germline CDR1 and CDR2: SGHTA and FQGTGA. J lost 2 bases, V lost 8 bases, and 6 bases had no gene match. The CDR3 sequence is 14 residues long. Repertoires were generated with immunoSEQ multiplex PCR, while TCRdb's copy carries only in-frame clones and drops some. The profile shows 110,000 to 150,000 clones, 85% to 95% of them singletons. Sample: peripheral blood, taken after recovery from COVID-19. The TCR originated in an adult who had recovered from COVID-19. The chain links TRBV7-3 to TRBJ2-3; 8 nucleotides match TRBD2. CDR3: CASGLSGNTDTQYF. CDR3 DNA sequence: TGTGCCAGCGGACTTAGCGGGAACACAGATACGCAGTATTTT.